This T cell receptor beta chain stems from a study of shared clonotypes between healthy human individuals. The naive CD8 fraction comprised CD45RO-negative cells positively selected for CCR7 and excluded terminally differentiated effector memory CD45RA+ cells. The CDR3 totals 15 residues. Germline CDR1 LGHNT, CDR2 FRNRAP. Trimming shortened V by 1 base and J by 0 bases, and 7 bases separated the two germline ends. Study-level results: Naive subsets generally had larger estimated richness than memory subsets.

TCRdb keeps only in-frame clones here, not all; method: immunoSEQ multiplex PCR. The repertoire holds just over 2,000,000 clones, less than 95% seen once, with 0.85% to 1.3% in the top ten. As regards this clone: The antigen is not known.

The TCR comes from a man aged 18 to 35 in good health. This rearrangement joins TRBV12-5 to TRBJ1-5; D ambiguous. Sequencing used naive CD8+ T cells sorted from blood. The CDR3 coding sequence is TGTGCTAGTGGTTTGGCAGAGTATAGCAATCAGCCCCAGCATTTT. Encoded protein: CASGLAEYSNQPQHF.